Reported below is one T cell receptor (beta chain). This sample was taken from a study of blood T cell repertoires in COVID-19. CDR1 is SSHAT and CDR2 is FNYEAQ in the germline V gene (reference sequence). The V and J ends lost 5 bases and 5 bases, in that order; junction bases with no gene match: 8. The CDR3 consists of 14 residues. Source study methods: Researchers report that nucleated cell counts were estimated from reference gene primer amplification. Some clones are missing from TCRdb's copy, which holds only in-frame ones; the method was immunoSEQ multiplex PCR. That table gives V, J and clone size, and the DNA gave D and trimming. The data show some 70,000 clones, 65% to 90% seen once.

The sample comprised peripheral blood. The TCR sequence derives from a woman aged 55 to 70 with acute or convalescent COVID-19. The chain is built from TRBV7-7 and TRBJ2-5, with 7 bases identical to TRBD2. The chain's CDR3 is CASSPAGRGETQYF. DNA for the CDR3: TGTGCCAGCAGCCCAGCGGGGCGAGGGGAGACCCAGTACTTC.